What follows are 31 T cell receptor beta chains derived from one specimen sequenced in a study of T-cell memory formation after mild COVID-19. Using its own MiXCR run on the 5' RACE reads, TCRdb lists one record per CDR3 protein. This table holds hundreds of thousands of distinct CDR3 sequences, 25% to 30% found once. The specimen was PBMCs or a T cell subset sorted from them (not recorded which). These receptors were collected from an adult woman who had mild COVID-19 (a few samples of this study predate the infection). Cell type and time point are not known.

Ten or more counts support this clonotype. This chain connects TRBV5-1 to TRBJ2-7; D is undetermined. CDR1 SGHRS and CDR2 YFSETQ come from the germline V gene. The germline V and J ends were trimmed by 0 bases and 4 bases, with 17 bases remaining between them. The CDR3 length is 16 residues. The CDR3 nucleotides are TGCGCCAGCAGCTTGGAAGGCCGGACCTCCGGATACGAGCAGTACTTC. The encoded protein is CASSLEGRTSGYEQYF.

The chain employs TRBV20-1 and TRBJ2-7; D uncertain. Germline CDR1 is DFQATT and CDR2 is SNEGSKA (reference sequence). CDR3 length: 13 residues. V lost 5 bases and J lost 0, with 11 bases in between. This chain's CDR3 is CSASSRISYEQYF. The DNA for the CDR3 is TGCAGTGCTTCGTCCAGGATCTCCTACGAGCAGTACTTC.

This sequence joins TRBV4-3 and TRBJ2-1; perhaps TRBD2 as D (5 bases). Germline values: CDR1 LGHNA, CDR2 YSLEER. The CDR3 is 14 amino acids. Trimming pared 0 bases from V and 7 bases from J, leaving 10 bases between. In nucleotides, the CDR3 is TGCGCCAGCAGCCAAGAGCTAGCTTCGAATGAGCAGTTCTTC. It yields the protein CASSQELASNEQFF.

The V and J genes are TRBV5-1 and TRBJ1-3, with 8 bases that match TRBD1. The V segment lost 4 bases and the J segment 4 bases; nucleotides outside the gene matches: 7. Per germline, CDR1 SGHRS and CDR2 YFSETQ. The CDR3 loop spans 15 amino acids. In DNA, the CDR3 is TGCGCCAGCAGCCCGACAGGGGTGCCCGGAAACACCATATATTTT. Protein: CASSPTGVPGNTIYF.

The chain combines TRBV9 with TRBJ2-3, with 7 bases identical to TRBD1. Per germline, CDR1 SGDLS and CDR2 YYNGEE. After removal of 0 bases from V and 0 bases from J, the junction contained 7 bases not matched to a gene. The CDR3 spans 17 residues. CDR3 in DNA: TGTGCCAGCAGCGTAGATCCCCGGACAGGTAGCACAGATACGCAGTATTTT. Translation gives CASSVDPRTGSTDTQYF.

The rearrangement uses TRBV6-5 and TRBJ2-1, with 9 bases aligning to TRBD2. The CDR3 extends over 17 amino acids. Germline CDR1 MNHEY, CDR2 SVGAGI. V was pared by 5 bases and J by 0 bases, with 8 bases of the junction left unmatched. The CDR3 here is CASSPRASGVSYNEQFF. The DNA of the CDR3 is TGTGCCAGCAGTCCCAGGGCTAGCGGGGTCTCCTACAATGAGCAGTTCTTC.

This clonotype showed up just a few times. The J gene is TRBJ2-7, the V gene TRBV18; 7 bases line up with TRBD1. The V segment lost 1 base and the J segment 10 bases; nucleotides outside the gene matches: 7. The CDR3 loop spans 13 amino acids. Germline V CDR1 and CDR2: KGHSH, LQKENI. This CDR3 reads CASSPQGQHNQYF. The CDR3 nucleotides are TGTGCCAGCTCACCACAGGGACAGCACAACCAGTACTTC.

V usage is TRBV29-1 and J usage is TRBJ2-3, with 8 bases lining up with TRBD2. The CDR3 length is 15 residues. The trim removed 6 bases at V and 0 bases at J, leaving 8 bases unmatched. Germline CDR1 SQVTM, CDR2 ANQGSEA. Here the CDR3 reads CSVVLSGTSTDTQYF. CDR3 bases: TGCAGCGTCGTACTTAGCGGGACGAGCACAGATACGCAGTATTTT.

This chain's CDR3 is CASSSRALGTEAFF. CDR3 DNA: TGTGCCAGCAGTTCCAGGGCTTTGGGAACTGAAGCTTTCTTT. The chain recombines TRBV28 with TRBJ1-1; D is perhaps TRBD1 (5 bases). The CDR3 runs to 14 residues. Germline V gives CDR1 MDHEN, CDR2 SYDVKM. The ends were cut back, 4 bases at V and 5 bases at J, with 14 bases in the middle.

The rearrangement uses TRBV12-3 or TRBV12-4 and TRBJ1-5; no reliable D call. The CDR3 spans 14 residues. The V end was cut by 3 bases, the J end by 0 bases, with 6 bases between. In nucleotides, the CDR3 is TGTGCCAGCAGTTTTGAATATAGCAATCAGCCCCAGCATTTT. It codes for CASSFEYSNQPQHF.

V and J are TRBV20-1 and TRBJ1-5; D remains ambiguous. The germline V gene has CDR1 DFQATT and CDR2 SNEGSKA (reference sequence). Trimming took off 1 base at V and 2 bases at J, with 18 bases between the two ends. The CDR3 has 17 residues. CDR3 nucleotide sequence: TGCAGTGCTAGAGGCCATTTTTGGCTCCAAGGCAATCAGCCCCAGCATTTT. Translating gives CSARGHFWLQGNQPQHF.

This clonotype has more than one count but fewer than ten. The rearrangement joins TRBV7-9 to TRBJ2-1, with D possibly TRBD1 on 5 matching bases. V lost 4 bases to trimming and J lost 5 bases, with 12 bases between them. The CDR3 covers 14 residues. Germline assignment: CDR1 SEHNR and CDR2 FQNEAQ (reference sequence). The CDR3 coding sequence is TGTGCCAGCAGCTCAGGGATTCAGGACAATGAGCAGTTCTTC. Its translation is CASSSGIQDNEQFF. The variable domain in full, with the rest retrieved from reference TRBV7-9 and TRBJ2-1, is DTGVSQNPRHKITKRGQNVTFRCDPISEHNRLYWYRQTLGQGPEFLTYFQNEAQLEKSRLLSDRFSAERPKGSFSTLEIQRTEQGDSAMYLCASSSGIQDNEQFFGPGTRLTVL.

This chain uses TRBV2 with TRBJ2-1, with D maybe TRBD2 (5 bases). The CDR3 loop spans 11 amino acids. Germline V CDR1 and CDR2: SNHLY, FYNNEI. V lost 7 bases to trimming and J lost 12 bases, with 13 bases between them. CDR3 in DNA: TGTGCCAGCACTGCGGAGGTCGCGCAGTTCTTC. It is translated as CASTAEVAQFF.

V usage is TRBV18 and J usage is TRBJ2-2; TRBD1 is a possible D gene (7 bases). The V gene lost 6 bases and the J gene lost 4 bases, with 18 bases spanning the gap. CDR1 KGHSH and CDR2 LQKENI come from the germline V gene. The CDR3 spans 16 residues. As DNA, the CDR3 is TGTGCCAGCTCCCCTCCGACTAGGGGGCCCACCGGGGAGCTGTTTTTT. It codes for CASSPPTRGPTGELFF.

This clonotype has just a few counts. J is TRBJ1-1 and V is TRBV7-9; TRBD1 matches 9 bases. Germline assignment: CDR1 SEHNR and CDR2 FQNEAQ (reference sequence). V lost 5 bases to trimming and J lost 0 bases; unmatched junction nucleotides: 7. This CDR3 spans 16 amino acids. The CDR3 DNA is TGTGCCAGCAGCCCCCAGGGACAGGGAATGAACACTGAAGCTTTCTTT. Translating gives CASSPQGQGMNTEAFF.

The table lists this clonotype with a few counts. This chain connects TRBV12-3 or TRBV12-4 to TRBJ1-4; 9 positions match TRBD1. Trimming took 6 bases from V and 7 from J; bases not matched to a gene: 6. CDR3 length: 14 amino acids. CDR3 amino acids: CASREQGAREKLFF. CDR3 in DNA: TGTGCCAGCAGGGAACAGGGGGCGCGTGAAAAACTGTTTTTT.

This chain uses TRBV5-1 with TRBJ2-5; 15 bases are a match to TRBD2. V trimming: 3 bases; J trimming: 9 bases; junction bases outside the gene matches: 9. The CDR3 has 16 amino acids. Germline loops: CDR1 SGHRS, CDR2 YFSETQ. The CDR3 sequence: CASSSGWTSGGVAQYF. Here the CDR3 DNA reads TGCGCCAGCAGCTCCGGTTGGACTAGCGGGGGGGTCGCCCAGTACTTC.

This clonotype was detected a few times. This chain connects TRBV4-3 to TRBJ2-5; D is ambiguous. The CDR3 consists of 13 residues. Trimming pared 1 base from V and 6 bases from J, leaving 9 bases between. Looked up from germline, CDR1 is LGHNA and CDR2 is YSLEER. As DNA, the CDR3 is TGCGCCAGCAGCCAAGGAAGCAGGCAGACCCAGTACTTC. Encoded protein: CASSQGSRQTQYF.

The table lists this clonotype with a few counts. The chain recombines TRBV30 with TRBJ2-7, with TRBD1 identical over 8 bases. Per germline, CDR1 GTSNPN and CDR2 SVGIG (reference sequence). V trimming: 4 bases; J trimming: 9 bases; junction bases outside the gene matches: 8. The CDR3 spans 12 residues. The CDR3 nucleotides read TGTGCCTGGAACCCGACAGGGGTGGTGCAGTACTTC. It codes for CAWNPTGVVQYF.

This clonotype was counted only a few times. The J gene is TRBJ2-2, the V gene TRBV5-6, with D perhaps given as TRBD1 or TRBD2 (5 bases each). This CDR3 spans 15 amino acids. The germline gives CDR1 SGHDT, CDR2 YYEEEE. The V end was cut by 3 bases, the J end by 5 bases, with 14 bases between. CDR3: CASSSGSGSTGELFF. CDR3 DNA: TGTGCCAGCAGCTCCGGGTCAGGGAGTACCGGGGAGCTGTTTTTT.

This chain joins TRBV6-1 and TRBJ2-5; 7 bases agree with TRBD1. Germline loops: CDR1 MNHNS, CDR2 SASEGT. CDR3 size: 16 residues. V was clipped by 5 bases and J by 2 bases; unmatched bases: 11. The CDR3 DNA is TGTGCCAGCAGTTTCGGGATAGGGGGCCTACAAGAGACCCAGTACTTC. This sequence encodes CASSFGIGGLQETQYF.

The chain links TRBV20-1 to TRBJ2-5, with D uncertain. The CDR3 sequence is 12 residues long. Trimming shortened V by 0 bases and J by 3 bases, and 5 bases separated the two germline ends. CDR1 is DFQATT, CDR2 SNEGSKA, per germline (reference sequence). CDR3 nucleotide sequence: TGCAGTGCTAGAGACAAGAAAGAGACCCAGTACTTC. Its translation is CSARDKKETQYF.

The sample holds a few counts of this clonotype. This sequence joins TRBV24-1 and TRBJ2-7; 8 bases line up with TRBD1. This CDR3 has 17 amino acids. V shed 4 bases and J 0 bases; nucleotides not matched to a gene: 10. Germline CDR1 reads KGHDR; CDR2 reads SFDVKD. The CDR3 DNA sequence: TGTGCCACCAGTGAACCGAATCCGGGACAGGTCTCCTACGAGCAGTACTTC. Translated, it gives CATSEPNPGQVSYEQYF.

The chain has TRBV24-1 and TRBJ2-7; 12 nucleotides match TRBD1. Germline V gene sequence: CDR1 KGHDR, CDR2 SFDVKD. The V segment lost 3 bases and the J segment 6 bases; nucleotides outside the gene matches: 5. This CDR3 contains 15 residues. The CDR3: CATSDVRGQGAEQYF. The CDR3 DNA sequence: TGTGCCACCAGTGATGTGCGGGGACAGGGGGCCGAGCAGTACTTC.

This clonotype was detected a few times. The chain carries TRBV9 and TRBJ2-3; D is undetermined. Germline V gene data show CDR1 as SGDLS and CDR2 as YYNGEE. Trimming stripped 0 bases from V and 2 bases from J, with 4 bases between. CDR3 length: 13 amino acids. The CDR3 loop reads CASSVGVTDTQYF. Written as DNA, the CDR3 is TGTGCCAGCAGCGTAGGGGTCACAGATACGCAGTATTTT.

The CDR3: CSVVTGFNTGELFF. The CDR3 coding sequence is TGCAGCGTTGTGACAGGGTTTAACACCGGGGAGCTGTTTTTT. The J gene is TRBJ2-2, the V gene TRBV29-1; TRBD1 matches 7 bases. From germline, CDR1 is SQVTM and CDR2 ANQGSEA. The CDR3 length is 14 residues. After removal of 4 bases from V and 2 bases from J, the junction contained 4 bases not matched to a gene.

This clonotype was counted only a few times. This chain links TRBV20-1 with TRBJ2-7, with D hard to call. Germline loops: CDR1 DFQATT, CDR2 SNEGSKA (reference sequence). The CDR3 loop spans 13 amino acids. Between the trimmed V and J ends, which lost 6 bases and 0 bases, there was a span of 12 bases. The CDR3 sequence: CSAPPGGSYEQYF. The CDR3 coding sequence is TGCAGTGCCCCACCGGGCGGCTCCTACGAGCAGTACTTC.

This clonotype was detected only a few times. The chain couples TRBV7-9 to TRBJ2-5; 15 bases map to TRBD2. V shed 5 bases, J shed 2 bases, and the junction held 12 bases outside the gene matches. There are 19 residues in the CDR3. Germline CDR1 SEHNR, CDR2 FQNEAQ (reference sequence). As DNA, the CDR3 is TGTGCCAGCAGCCTCACCGGACTAGCGGGAGGGCCTCTTCAAGAGACCCAGTACTTC. It yields the protein CASSLTGLAGGPLQETQYF.

The J gene is TRBJ2-5, the V gene TRBV4-1; 11 positions match TRBD1. V was clipped by 6 bases and J by 6 bases; unmatched bases: 9. CDR1 and CDR2 from the germline V gene are MGHRA and YSYEKL. There are 15 residues in the CDR3. CDR3 bases: TGCGCCAGCAGGGGACCGGGACAGGGGGTAAAGACCCAGTACTTC. It specifies CASRGPGQGVKTQYF.

This clonotype was counted only a few times. The CDR3, as DNA: TGCGCCAGCAGTGAGTCTGGGCAGTTCTACGAGCAGTACTTC. Its translation is CASSESGQFYEQYF. The V call is TRBV10-2, the J call TRBJ2-7; D is unresolved. Germline assignment: CDR1 WSHSY and CDR2 SAAADI. With 0 bases removed from V and 3 bases from J, the gap between germline ends came to 9 bases. This CDR3 has 14 amino acids.

There are a few counts of this clonotype. The J gene is TRBJ2-7, the V gene TRBV25-1; D may be TRBD1 (6 bases). Per germline, CDR1 MGHDK and CDR2 SYGVNS. CDR3 length: 16 amino acids. Deletions cut 3 bases from V and 8 bases from J, with 23 bases between. The CDR3 loop reads CASSDLDSQTRGKQYF. CDR3 nucleotide sequence: TGTGCCAGCAGTGACCTGGACAGTCAAACGAGAGGGAAGCAGTACTTC.